The next 16 T cell receptor beta chains were all read from a single sample in a study of technical replicates of blood from several donors. TCRdb's table, derived via immunoSEQ multiplex PCR, lists solely in-frame clones and lacks some. The table has roughly 80,000 clones, around 91% seen once. Sequencing used T cells isolated from PBMCs. These receptors were collected from a human donor in good health.

The chain combines TRBV19 with TRBJ1-5, with a weak D call TRBD1 (6 bases). The germline gives CDR1 LNHDA, CDR2 SQIVND (reference sequence). The CDR3 runs to 14 residues. V lost 2 bases and J lost 4, with 9 bases in between. CDR3: CASSITGPNQPQHF. The DNA for the CDR3 is TGTGCCAGTAGTATAACAGGGCCAAATCAGCCCCAGCATTTT.

The gene calls are TRBV6-6 and TRBJ1-2; D unresolved. The CDR3 runs to 13 residues. V lost 2 bases, J lost 9 bases, and 13 bases lay in between. Germline V gene data show CDR1 as MNHNY and CDR2 as SVGAGI (reference sequence). This CDR3 reads CASSYEQVTRYTF. CDR3 sequence (DNA): TGTGCCAGCAGTTACGAGCAGGTAACCCGCTACACCTTC.

CDR3 protein: CASSVSGRGGDEQFF. The CDR3, as DNA: TGTGCCAGCAGCGTAAGCGGGAGGGGAGGTGATGAGCAGTTCTTC. The gene calls are TRBV9 and TRBJ2-1; 10 bases align to TRBD2. The CDR3 consists of 15 residues. Germline lookup yields CDR1 SGDLS and CDR2 YYNGEE. The junction had 6 bases not matched to a gene; V was cut back by 1 base and J by 8 bases.

This clone was recorded once. V is TRBV6-5 and J is TRBJ2-7; 9 bases map to TRBD1. Trimming cost V 2 bases and J 3 bases; bases outside gene matches: 2. Germline lookup yields CDR1 MNHEY and CDR2 SVGAGI. The length of the CDR3 is 14 residues. The CDR3 is CASSYGQGYYEQYF. As DNA, the CDR3 is TGTGCCAGCAGTTACGGACAGGGGTACTACGAGCAGTACTTC.

The chain links TRBV27 to TRBJ2-1, with 9 bases matching TRBD2. The CDR3 length is 15 residues. Per germline, CDR1 MNHEY and CDR2 SMNVEV (reference sequence). The V and J ends lost 3 bases and 6 bases, in that order; junction bases with no gene match: 6. This chain's CDR3 is CASSFSRTSVNEQFF. The CDR3 nucleotides are TGTGCCAGCAGTTTTTCGAGGACTAGCGTCAATGAGCAGTTCTTC.

V gene TRBV11-3 combines with J gene TRBJ2-7; 9 bases are a match to TRBD1. V trimming: 3 bases; J trimming: 2 bases; junction bases outside the gene matches: 2. The germline CDR1 and CDR2 sequences are SGHNT and YENEEA. The length of the CDR3 is 14 residues. The CDR3 DNA reads TGTGCCAGCAGCTTCCGGGACAGGGCCTACGAGCAGTACTTC. Translation gives CASSFRDRAYEQYF.

The chain recombines TRBV30 with TRBJ2-3, with TRBD1 as a possible D gene (5 bases). Per the germline V gene, CDR1 is GTSNPN and CDR2 is SVGIG (reference sequence). The CDR3 has 14 amino acids. Trimming pared 0 bases from V and 2 bases from J, leaving 9 bases between. The CDR3, as DNA: TGTGCCTGGAGTGTAACAGGTCTCACAGATACGCAGTATTTT. This translates into CAWSVTGLTDTQYF.

The chain is built from TRBV7-2 and TRBJ2-5, with D maybe TRBD2 (5 bases). From germline, CDR1 is SGHTA and CDR2 FQGNSA. The CDR3 sequence is 13 residues long. V was cut by 6 bases and J by 2 bases, with 10 bases left in between. The CDR3 sequence: CASSRGWQETQYF. The CDR3 nucleotides are TGTGCCAGCAGTCGGGGTTGGCAAGAGACCCAGTACTTC. The full variable domain, in which reference TRBV7-2 and TRBJ2-5 provide the parts outside the CDR3, is GAGVSQSPSNKVTEKGKDVELRCDPISGHTALYWYRQSLGQGLEFLIYFQGNSAPDKSGLPSDRFSAERTGGSVSTLTIQRTQQEDSAVYLCASSRGWQETQYFGPGTRLLVL.

V gene TRBV10-3 combines with J gene TRBJ1-4, with a weak D call TRBD1 (5 bases). Germline assignment: CDR1 ENHRY and CDR2 SYGVKD. Trimming left V 6 bases short and J 0 bases short, with 8 bases between. The CDR3 runs 14 residues. This CDR3 is CAIRPGATNEKLFF. The DNA of the CDR3 is TGTGCCATCAGACCGGGGGCAACTAATGAAAAACTGTTTTTT.

This chain uses TRBV7-3 with TRBJ1-1; D gene unclear. V lost 3 bases and J 3 bases, leaving 8 bases between the germline ends. CDR1 and CDR2 from the germline V gene are SGHTA and FQGTGA. The CDR3 is made up of 13 amino acids. CDR3 nucleotide sequence: TGTGCCAGCAGCTTCAACAGTGACACTGAAGCTTTCTTT. Encoded protein: CASSFNSDTEAFF.

This clone has just a few counts. The chain links TRBV28 to TRBJ2-5; 7 positions match TRBD2. This CDR3 comprises 14 residues. V trimming: 4 bases; J trimming: 2 bases; junction bases outside the gene matches: 4. Germline V lookup: CDR1 MDHEN, CDR2 SYDVKM. CDR3 DNA sequence: TGTGCCAGCAGTTCAGCGGGAATACAAGAGACCCAGTACTTC. Its translation is CASSSAGIQETQYF.

In this sample, this clone turned up a few times. At the DNA level, this CDR3 is encoded by other sequences in the same sample as well. This chain links TRBV4-3 with TRBJ2-1; the match to TRBD2 covers 8 bases. The J segment lost 1 base and the V segment lost 0 bases, leaving 5 bases of the junction unmatched. Per the germline V gene, CDR1 is LGHNA and CDR2 is YSLEER. The CDR3 has 17 residues. CDR3 in DNA: TGCGCCAGCAGCCAAGAGAGCGGCGGGAGGTCCTACAATGAGCAGTTCTTC. It translates to CASSQESGGRSYNEQFF.

The chain recombines TRBV7-6 with TRBJ1-1; D may be TRBD1 (5 bases). This CDR3 comprises 12 residues. Germline loops: CDR1 SGHVS, CDR2 FNYEAQ. The V end was cut by 2 bases, the J end by 7 bases, with 8 bases between. CDR3 in DNA: TGTGCCAGCAGCTTATGGGGGGGTGAAGCTTTCTTT. This gives the protein CASSLWGGEAFF.

The CDR3, as DNA: TGTGCCTCCAGACTAGCGGGAACCTACAATGAGCAGTTCTTC. Translation gives CASRLAGTYNEQFF. The chain employs TRBV10-3 and TRBJ2-1; 11 bases align to TRBD2. The CDR3 extends over 14 amino acids. Germline V gives CDR1 ENHRY, CDR2 SYGVKD. The V segment lost 11 bases and the J segment 2 bases; nucleotides outside the gene matches: 5.

Only one count was recorded for this clone. The V gene is TRBV6-5, the J gene TRBJ2-7, with 10 nucleotides matching TRBD2. V shed 2 bases and J 6 bases; nucleotides not matched to a gene: 4. Germline-derived CDR1 and CDR2 are MNHEY and SVGAGI. This CDR3 is 14 amino acids long. CDR3 DNA sequence: TGTGCCAGCAGTTACCGAATAGCGGGAGGCGAGCAGTACTTC. Translated, it gives CASSYRIAGGEQYF.

The CDR3: CASRVAGSYEQYF. CDR3 DNA: TGCGCCAGCCGGGTAGCGGGATCCTACGAGCAGTACTTC. The V gene is TRBV5-1, the J gene TRBJ2-7; 8 bases are a match to TRBD2. CDR1 is SGHRS and CDR2 is YFSETQ in the germline V gene. This CDR3 comprises 13 residues. V dropped 7 bases and J dropped 1; count of bases not matched to a gene: 4.